These T cell receptor beta chains were read from a single sample in a study of cytomegalovirus exposure and HLA in healthy donors. Produced via immunoSEQ multiplex PCR; TCRdb's table is partial and in-frame only. The repertoire holds 60,000 to 85,000 clones, with 75% to 80% as singletons. The sample comprised PBMCs. These receptors came from a man aged 40-50 years in good health and CMV-seronegative. CDR3s include the opening cysteine and the closing phenylalanine or tryptophan. The order of the fields is J gene, D gene, V gene, CDR3 DNA, CDR3 protein. The D gene is left open where the match is weak.

J gene: TRBJ2-7; D gene: TRBD2; V gene: TRBV4-2; CDR3 DNA: TGTGCCAGCAGCCAAGGGACTAGCGGTTCGAATCCCTACGAGCAGTACTTC; CDR3 protein: CASSQGTSGSNPYEQYF
J gene: TRBJ1-1; D gene: .; V gene: TRBV5-1; CDR3 DNA: TGCGCCAGCAGCTTGGCCGAAGGGGGTAGCGTATCGGATACTGAAGCTTTCTTT; CDR3 protein: CASSLAEGGSVSDTEAFF
J gene: TRBJ2-7; D gene: TRBD1; V gene: TRBV6-5; CDR3 DNA: TGTGCCAGCAAAACAGGGGGCTCTTCCTACGAGCAGTACTTC; CDR3 protein: CASKTGGSSYEQYF
J gene: TRBJ2-5; D gene: .; V gene: TRBV7-3; CDR3 DNA: TGTGCCAGCAGCTCCCAGGGGGGCACCCCGAATACCCAGTACTTC; CDR3 protein: CASSSQGGTPNTQYF
J gene: TRBJ2-1; D gene: .; V gene: TRBV19; CDR3 DNA: TGTGCCAGTAGTATAGCCATAGACACCCTCTCCTACAATGAGCAGTTCTTC; CDR3 protein: CASSIAIDTLSYNEQFF
J gene: TRBJ1-5; D gene: .; V gene: TRBV7-2; CDR3 DNA: TGTGCCAGCAGCCCCCCCGGGGATCAGCCCCAGCATTTT; CDR3 protein: CASSPPGDQPQHF
J gene: TRBJ2-2; D gene: TRBD2; V gene: TRBV2; CDR3 DNA: TGTGCCAGCAGCAGACTAGCGGGGGTTGGCGGGGAGCTGTTTTTT; CDR3 protein: CASSRLAGVGGELFF
J gene: TRBJ1-2; D gene: .; V gene: TRBV29-1; CDR3 DNA: TGCAGCGTTGAACTACAGAACGCTAACTATGGCTACACCTTC; CDR3 protein: CSVELQNANYGYTF
J gene: TRBJ1-1; D gene: .; V gene: TRBV11-2; CDR3 DNA: TGTGCCAGCAGCTACAGTTTAGTGGACAGCGAGTATGAAGCTTTCTTT; CDR3 protein: CASSYSLVDSEYEAFF
J gene: TRBJ2-1; D gene: .; V gene: TRBV11-3; CDR3 DNA: TGTGCCAGCAGCGCCGGGCAGGGCGTTTTTCGCTCCTACAATGAGCAGTTCTTC; CDR3 protein: CASSAGQGVFRSYNEQFF
J gene: TRBJ1-1; D gene: .; V gene: TRBV6-6; CDR3 DNA: TGTGCCAGCCGGGGAGGTGAAGCTTTCTTT; CDR3 protein: CASRGGEAFF
J gene: TRBJ1-1; D gene: TRBD1; V gene: TRBV19; CDR3 DNA: TGTGCCAGTAGTAAGACAGGGTGGGACACTGAAGCTTTCTTT; CDR3 protein: CASSKTGWDTEAFF
J gene: TRBJ2-5; D gene: TRBD1; V gene: TRBV7-3; CDR3 DNA: TGTGCCAGCAGCCCTGGGACAGGGGAAGAGACCCAGTACTTC; CDR3 protein: CASSPGTGEETQYF
J gene: TRBJ2-7; D gene: TRBD1; V gene: TRBV6-6; CDR3 DNA: TGTGCCAGCACCATGTCGGGACAGGGAAACTACGAGCAGTACTTC; CDR3 protein: CASTMSGQGNYEQYF
J gene: TRBJ2-7; D gene: .; V gene: TRBV2; CDR3 DNA: TGTGCCAGCAACTCAAACTCCTACGAGCAGTACTTC; CDR3 protein: CASNSNSYEQYF
J gene: TRBJ2-3; D gene: TRBD2; V gene: TRBV6-5; CDR3 DNA: TGTGCCAGCAGTTACTCGGCCGGGGAGGGTACGCAGTATTTT; CDR3 protein: CASSYSAGEGTQYF
J gene: TRBJ2-1; D gene: TRBD1; V gene: TRBV18; CDR3 DNA: TGTGCCAGCTCACGGGGGACAGACAATGAGCAGTTCTTC; CDR3 protein: CASSRGTDNEQFF
J gene: TRBJ1-1; D gene: .; V gene: TRBV5-6; CDR3 DNA: TGTGCCAGCAGCTTGGGCGGACAGTGGTACACTGAAGCTTTCTTT; CDR3 protein: CASSLGGQWYTEAFF
J gene: TRBJ1-1; D gene: .; V gene: TRBV7-3; CDR3 DNA: TGTGCCAGCAGCTTACATCAGGGGAACACCGAACCTTTCTTT; CDR3 protein: CASSLHQGNTEPFF
J gene: TRBJ1-1; D gene: .; V gene: TRBV18; CDR3 DNA: TGTGCCAGCTCACCGGACGGGATGAACACTGAAGCTTTCTTT; CDR3 protein: CASSPDGMNTEAFF
J gene: TRBJ1-2; D gene: TRBD1; V gene: TRBV5-1; CDR3 DNA: TGCGCCAGCAGCTTGGACCCGACAGGGGGCTATGGCTACACCTTC; CDR3 protein: CASSLDPTGGYGYTF
J gene: TRBJ1-6; D gene: TRBD1; V gene: TRBV5-1; CDR3 DNA: TGCGCCAGCAGCTCGCCGACAGGGGGATCTAATTCACCCCTCCACTTT; CDR3 protein: CASSSPTGGSNSPLHF
J gene: TRBJ2-3; D gene: TRBD1; V gene: TRBV5-1; CDR3 DNA: TGCGCCAGCAGCTTCGGTGGACAGGGTGCCACAGATACGCAGTATTTT; CDR3 protein: CASSFGGQGATDTQYF
J gene: TRBJ1-2; D gene: TRBD1; V gene: TRBV6-1; CDR3 DNA: TGTGCCAGCACCCACAGGGGTGACTATGGCTACACCTTC; CDR3 protein: CASTHRGDYGYTF